This T cell receptor beta chain was sequenced during a study of T cell responses to AZD1222 COVID-19 vaccine. Profiling relied on immunoSEQ multiplex PCR, and the TCRdb table lists in-frame clones only, not all of them. Among 150,000 or so clones listed, just over 90% were seen once. As concerns this clone: Antigen specificity is unknown.

Study-level findings and limits: Without day 14 samples, only post-peak T cell repertoires were studied.

V dropped 6 bases and J dropped 2 bases, with 13 bases sitting between them. The CDR3 has 15 residues. Germline CDR1 reads KGHDR; CDR2 reads SFDVKD. Sequences were derived from peripheral blood, sampled on day 0 of AZD1222 vaccination. The receptor was isolated from an adult in good health. The rearrangement links TRBV24-1 to TRBJ1-5, with D perhaps matching TRBD1 (5 bases). The CDR3 sequence: CATSRGLAGNQPQHF. DNA of the CDR3: TGTGCCACCAGTAGGGGACTGGCTGGCAATCAGCCCCAGCATTTT.